The clone carrying this T cell receptor (beta chain) was recorded a few times. The antigen remains unidentified. The ends lost 2 bases at V and 4 bases at J; junction bases unmatched: 8. CDR3 length: 16 amino acids. Germline-derived CDR1 and CDR2 are LGHNA and YSLEER. Produced via immunoSEQ multiplex PCR; TCRdb's table is partial and in-frame only. The sample includes roughly 9,000 clones, about 85% of them seen just once. The data are from a study of T cells after posttransplantation cyclophosphamide. Study-wide results and caveats: Donor-recipient repertoire similarity was low at 1-2 months, rising over year one.

Cyclophosphamide on days +3 and +4 followed busulfan-fludarabine conditioning and a marrow graft. The chain carries TRBV4-3 and TRBJ1-2; 9 bases are a match to TRBD1. This receptor was identified in a female patient between 40 and 50 years old who received an allogeneic stem cell transplant from an unrelated donor, was CMV-positive, and had no GVHD. T cells may partly derive from the graft donor. Material: PBMCs, obtained after allogeneic stem cell transplant with posttransplant cyclophosphamide. CDR3 region: CASSQNLGQGGYGYTF. The CDR3 DNA follows: TGCGCCAGCAGCCAAAACCTGGGACAGGGTGGCTATGGCTACACCTTC.